This is a list of T cell receptor beta chains from one sample in a study of OX40 agonist ivuxolimab in advanced cancers. Only in-frame clones appear in the TCRdb table, and some are missing; sequencing was by immunoSEQ multiplex PCR. The sample holds under 75,000 clones; around 88% are singletons and the top ten take about 0.66%. The material was CD4+ or CD8+ T cells sorted from blood, obtained in a trial of the OX40 agonist ivuxolimab. These TCRs come from an adult with an advanced solid tumor such as melanoma, head and neck, liver or kidney cancer. The CDR3 runs from the conserved cysteine through the conserved F or W. D genes are given only for firm matches. Clone size is shown for a subset of rows, as once, few, many or a class of expanded clone.

V gene,clone size,D gene,J gene,CDR3 DNA,CDR3 protein
TRBV18,once,.,TRBJ2-7,TGTGCCAGCTCACCTAGGACAGCGCTGGGCTACGAGCAGTACTTC,CASSPRTALGYEQYF
TRBV7-3,.,TRBD1,TRBJ2-2,TGTGCCAGCAGCTTAAATCGACAGGGTGCCGGGGAGCTGTTTTTT,CASSLNRQGAGELFF
TRBV18,.,.,TRBJ2-2,TGTGCCAGCTCACGAACCCCGCCGGAGCTGTTTTTT,CASSRTPPELFF
TRBV5-5,.,TRBD2,TRBJ2-3,TGTGCCAGCAGCTTGCCACTAGCGGGAGTGGATACGCAGTATTTT,CASSLPLAGVDTQYF
TRBV11-3,.,.,TRBJ2-1,TGTGCCAGCAGCCCCAGGTCCTACAATGAGCAGTTCTTC,CASSPRSYNEQFF
TRBV21-1,once,.,TRBJ2-3,TGTGCCAGCAGCAAAGGGCCCCGGGGGGCGAGCGCAGATACGCAGTATTTT,CASSKGPRGASADTQYF
TRBV7-8,.,.,TRBJ2-2,TGTGCCAGCAGCTTGGGCTTCCTGAACACCGGGGAGCTGTTTTTT,CASSLGFLNTGELFF
TRBV10-3,.,.,TRBJ1-5,TGTGCCATCAGTGAGTCCGTTGGCAATCAGCCCCAGCATTTT,CAISESVGNQPQHF
TRBV10-3,.,TRBD2,TRBJ2-5,TGTGCCATCAGTAGCCTAGCGGGAACCCAAGAGACCCAGTACTTC,CAISSLAGTQETQYF
TRBV29-1,.,.,TRBJ2-1,TGCAGCGTTGTGGGACGGAGCTCCTACAATGAGCAGTTCTTC,CSVVGRSSYNEQFF
TRBV5-1,.,.,TRBJ2-2,TGCGCCAGCAGCCCCCGGGGAACCGGGGAGCTGTTTTTT,CASSPRGTGELFF
TRBV10-2,.,.,TRBJ1-5,TGCGCCAGCAGTGATGCAGGGGTAAGTCAGCCCCAGCATTTT,CASSDAGVSQPQHF
TRBV5-1,.,.,TRBJ2-5,TGCGCCAGCAGCCTGCGGCCGGGGGATTTCGAGACCCAGTACTTC,CASSLRPGDFETQYF
TRBV10-3,.,.,TRBJ1-4,TGTGCCATCGCGGGGGGAACTAATGAAAAACTGTTTTTT,CAIAGGTNEKLFF
TRBV7-9,.,.,TRBJ2-1,TGTGCCAGCAGCCCCACGGCGGGCCCCGGTAGCGAGCAGTTCTTC,CASSPTAGPGSEQFF
TRBV5-1,.,.,TRBJ2-3,TGCGCCAGCAGCTTGGTGTCAGTTTTAGATACGCAGTATTTT,CASSLVSVLDTQYF
TRBV5-4,.,.,TRBJ2-7,TGTGCCAGCAGCTTGGACAGGACTGTATGGGGGCAGTACTTC,CASSLDRTVWGQYF
TRBV9,.,TRBD2,TRBJ2-4,TGTGCCAGCAGCGCGGGGAATAAGCGGGAGTGGGGCAAAAACATTCAGTACTTC,CASSAGNKREWGKNIQYF
TRBV10-2,.,.,TRBJ1-2,TGCGCCAGCAGTGAGATGGGGGGTGGCTACACCTTC,CASSEMGGGYTF
TRBV5-1,.,.,TRBJ2-3,TGCGCCAGCAGCTTAAGGACAGATACGCAGTATTTT,CASSLRTDTQYF
TRBV29-1,.,.,TRBJ2-7,TGCAGCGCTCGGGACCGGGACACCAGCTACGAGCAGTACTTC,CSARDRDTSYEQYF
TRBV19,.,TRBD1,TRBJ2-2,TGTGCCAGTAATGAAGGGGGCACGAACACCGGGGAGCTGTTTTTT,CASNEGGTNTGELFF
TRBV6-6,.,.,TRBJ2-7,TGTGCCAGCAGCCTAGGACACCAAAGAGGCTACGAGCAGTACTTC,CASSLGHQRGYEQYF
TRBV7-9,.,.,TRBJ2-3,TGTGCCAGCACGGTAGGAGATACGCAGTATTTT,CASTVGDTQYF
TRBV11-3,.,.,TRBJ1-1,TGTGCCAGCAGCTTAGTGGCGGGTAAAGGCACTGAAGCTTTCTTT,CASSLVAGKGTEAFF
TRBV28,.,.,TRBJ1-1,TGTGCCAGCAGTTTTCCTCCTCGCATGGCTTTCTTT,CASSFPPRMAFF